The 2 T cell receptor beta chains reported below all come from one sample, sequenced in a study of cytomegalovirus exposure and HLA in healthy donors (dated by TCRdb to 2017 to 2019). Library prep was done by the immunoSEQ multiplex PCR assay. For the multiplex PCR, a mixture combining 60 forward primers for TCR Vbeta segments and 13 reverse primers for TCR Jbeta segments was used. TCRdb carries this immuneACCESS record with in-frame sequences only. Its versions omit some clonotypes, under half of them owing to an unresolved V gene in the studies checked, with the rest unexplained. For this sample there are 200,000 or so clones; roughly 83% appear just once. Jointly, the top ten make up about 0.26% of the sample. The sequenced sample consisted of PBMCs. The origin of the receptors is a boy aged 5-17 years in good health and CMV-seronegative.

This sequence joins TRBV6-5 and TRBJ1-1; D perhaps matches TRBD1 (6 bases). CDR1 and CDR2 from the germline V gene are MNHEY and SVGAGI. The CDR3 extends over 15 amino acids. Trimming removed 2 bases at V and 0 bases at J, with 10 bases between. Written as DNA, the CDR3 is TGTGCCAGCAGTTACCTCGGGGGGCTGAACACTGAAGCTTTCTTT. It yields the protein CASSYLGGLNTEAFF.

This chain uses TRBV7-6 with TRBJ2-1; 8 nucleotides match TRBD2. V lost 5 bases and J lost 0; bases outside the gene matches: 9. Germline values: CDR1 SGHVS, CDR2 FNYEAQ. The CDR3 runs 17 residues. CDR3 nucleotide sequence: TGTGCCAGCAGCCTCACCACTAGCGGACGCTCCTACAATGAGCAGTTCTTC. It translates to CASSLTTSGRSYNEQFF.